Described below is a single TCR beta chain sequence and its context. Its binding antigen is unknown. It has no much larger one-base neighbor in the sample; base qualities were not kept. This sample was included in a study of CD8+ T cells in alopecia areata (dated by TCRdb to 2016 to 2019). Study-wide context: Treated patients were enrolled in an open-label pilot trial of oral tofacitinib, 5 to 10 mg twice daily, for moderate-to-severe alopecia areata. Patients stayed on tofacitinib for 6 to 18 months and then had 6 months of follow-up off drug so that delayed response and recurrence could be assessed. The SALT score, which quantifies the percentage of affected scalp surface area, was used to measure disease severity in treated patients. In both human patients and the C3H/HeJ mouse model, the study applied high-throughput TCRbeta sequencing to look at T cell clonal expansion in alopecia areata. In humans, TCRbeta sequencing was performed on scalp tissue and on sorted CD4+ and CD8+ peripheral blood T cells from healthy controls and from patients with patchy or totalis/universalis alopecia areata. Biopsies were taken from tofacitinib-treated patients at baseline and at 4 and 24 weeks of treatment, and a later scalp biopsy was taken in several of the tofacitinib-treated patients. Clonality in the scalp was compared among normal scalp (n=4), patchy alopecia areata scalp (n=8), and alopecia totalis/universalis scalp (n=8). RNA was extracted with the PAXgene miRNA kit for fixed scalp, the miRNeasy kit for PBMCs, and the RNeasy kit for mouse skin. TCRbeta CDR3 regions were amplified by immunoSEQ multiplex PCR with 35 Vbeta forward and 13 Jbeta reverse primers. Overall study outcomes, separate from this receptor: Lesional scalp, especially in alopecia totalis/universalis, showed higher clonality and more expanded CD8+ clones than normal scalp, suggesting antigenic drive. During tofacitinib treatment, many expanded lesional clones remained in scalp and blood, and this persistence may partly explain relapse after treatment is stopped. Because the treated cohort was small and had just a single nonresponder, larger studies are needed to establish links between baseline CD8+ expansion and response. Scalp TCR repertoire analysis is complicated because resident alphabeta T cells in normal human skin are also sequenced, whereas mouse skin is dominated by gammadelta T cells. Shared TCR sequences between patients were less evident than in mice, which may be partly attributable to HLA diversity in the patient population. With tofacitinib, both scalp clonality and the number of expanded CD8+ clones among the top 100 scalp clones went down significantly.

The library was made by the immunoSEQ multiplex PCR assay. RNA was extracted from all samples and reverse transcribed into cDNA as template for TCR sequencing. SuperScript III was used to make first-strand cDNA, primed with a 2:1 mix of oligo-dT and random hexamers. A synthetic immune receptor repertoire was used to assess amplification bias, and residual bias was removed computationally. In the authors' own workflow: Raw reads were preprocessed to remove errors, and CDR3 was defined by IMGT conventions from the conserved cysteine to phenylalanine. To get clonality, Shannon entropy was normalized by log2 of the number of productive unique TCRs and the result was subtracted from 1. Scalp TCRbeta sequences were cross-referenced with sorted blood CD4 and CD8 repertoires so that the CD4 or CD8 identity of scalp clones could be inferred. TCRdb obtained this table from immuneACCESS and retained in-frame rearrangements with V and J assigned. These tables miss some clones; where compared with another copy, unresolved V genes account for less than half of the shortfall, and the remainder is unexplained. The D gene and trimming were derived from the DNA, and the V and J assignments and clone size from that table. In this sample the table shows a few hundred thousand clones, under 70% of which occur a single time. The ten largest clonotypes hold 1.2% of the sample.

The germline V gene (reference sequence) yields LNHNV for CDR1 and YYDKDF for CDR2. After removal of 2 bases from V and 3 bases from J, the junction retains 20 bases not matched to a gene. The CDR3 contains 20 residues, cysteine and phenylalanine counted. The entry retains the CDR3 DNA only, 60 bases that are in frame from base 1. In the paper's terms, the treatment or condition label means: oral pan-JAK inhibitor, 5-10 mg twice daily. Peripheral blood and lesional scalp punch biopsies were obtained from patients with alopecia areata. PBMCs were isolated by density centrifugation and stained for CD3, CD4 and CD8, and CD4+ and CD8+ T cells were sorted on a FACSAria.

Here the chain combines TRBV15 and TRBJ2-7; 9 junctional bases match TRBD1. The sequence came from a human donor with alopecia areata. The source was CD4+ T cells sorted from blood, collected at approximately week 45, from a patient treated with tofacitinib. The nucleotides read TGTGCCACCAGCAGATATCGCCGGGACAGGGTTTTTCCCAGCCTCTACGAGCAGTACTTC. It codes for CATSRYRRDRVFPSLYEQYF.